The 26 T cell receptor beta chains given below trace back to one sample, sequenced in a study of blood T cell repertoires in COVID-19. Produced via immunoSEQ multiplex PCR; TCRdb's table is partial and in-frame only. Seen here are fewer than 200,000 clones, approximately 80% observed once, and the top ten hold more than 10%. The sample taken for sequencing was peripheral blood. The receptors derive from a woman older than 75 with COVID-19, enrolled during active disease.

Here the CDR3 reads CASSPVSGANVLTF. CDR3 in DNA: TGTGCCAGCAGTCCAGTCTCTGGGGCCAACGTCCTGACTTTC. This chain joins TRBV6-5 and TRBJ2-6; D uncertain. The CDR3 is 14 residues long. V lost 5 bases to trimming and J lost 0 bases, with 5 bases between them. From germline, CDR1 is MNHEY and CDR2 SVGAGI.

The rearrangement links TRBV5-1 to TRBJ2-1, with 9 bases identical to TRBD2. V shed 4 bases and J 5 bases; nucleotides not matched to a gene: 7. Germline assignment: CDR1 SGHRS and CDR2 YFSETQ. The CDR3 has 15 amino acids. The CDR3 reads CASSPRGGPDNEQFF. The CDR3 DNA reads as TGCGCCAGCAGCCCGCGGGGGGGCCCGGACAATGAGCAGTTCTTC.

The chain employs TRBV28 and TRBJ1-6; 7 bases map to TRBD1. Trimming cost V 5 bases and J 8 bases; bases outside gene matches: 18. The CDR3 has 18 residues. Germline V gene sequence: CDR1 MDHEN, CDR2 SYDVKM. DNA of the CDR3: TGTGCCAGCAGTCTGATAGGACAGGAACACAGGTCCGATTCACCCCTCCACTTT. As protein: CASSLIGQEHRSDSPLHF.

J is TRBJ1-2 and V is TRBV10-3, with TRBD1 as a possible D gene (6 bases). The germline CDR1 and CDR2 sequences are ENHRY and SYGVKD. V lost 4 bases and J 10 bases, leaving 10 bases between the germline ends. The CDR3 loop spans 11 amino acids. CDR3 protein: CAISAGQSYTF. The DNA of the CDR3 is TGTGCCATCAGTGCGGGACAATCCTACACCTTC.

The chain uses TRBV7-2 and TRBJ2-7; TRBD1 matches 7 bases. After removal of 3 bases from V and 4 bases from J, the junction contained 6 bases not matched to a gene. Per the germline V gene, CDR1 is SGHTA and CDR2 is FQGNSA. CDR3 size: 14 residues. The CDR3 region is CASSFDRAIYEQYF. The DNA of the CDR3 is TGTGCCAGCAGCTTTGACAGGGCGATTTACGAGCAGTACTTC.

This clone was seen just once. The rearrangement joins TRBV4-2 to TRBJ2-7; 9 positions match TRBD1. The germline V gene encodes CDR1 LGHNA and CDR2 YNFKEQ. V trimming: 0 bases; J trimming: 7 bases; junction bases outside the gene matches: 10. CDR3 length: 16 amino acids. CDR3: CASSQDHPRQGGEQYF. The CDR3, as DNA: TGTGCCAGCAGCCAAGATCACCCGAGACAGGGGGGGGAGCAGTACTTC.

The chain employs TRBV9 and TRBJ1-1; 9 bases match TRBD1. The germline CDR1 and CDR2 sequences are SGDLS and YYNGEE. The CDR3 runs to 15 residues. The junction had 9 bases not matched to a gene; V was cut back by 2 bases and J by 7 bases. CDR3: CASSVAVGQGFEAFF. CDR3 in DNA: TGTGCCAGCAGCGTCGCTGTCGGACAGGGGTTTGAAGCTTTCTTT.

The chain couples TRBV10-3 to TRBJ2-2, with 9 bases lining up with TRBD2. J lost 0 bases, V lost 9 bases, and 8 bases had no gene match. Germline-derived CDR1 and CDR2 are ENHRY and SYGVKD. CDR3 length: 16 residues. CDR3 protein: CAIPRLAGSNTGELFF. CDR3 nucleotides: TGTGCCATTCCGCGTCTAGCGGGGTCGAACACCGGGGAGCTGTTTTTT.

This chain joins TRBV21-1 and TRBJ2-3; the table's D call TRBD2 went unverified against the DNA. TRBV21-1 has pseudogene status. This CDR3 has 16 amino acids. DNA for the CDR3: TGTGCCAGCAGCAAAGATGGGAGCGGGAGGGCAGATACGCAGTATTTT. It specifies CASSKDGSGRADTQYF.

The CDR3 nucleotides read TGTGCCAGCAGTTTTTGGGGACGGGACTTTGGCTACACCTTC. Protein: CASSFWGRDFGYTF. J is TRBJ1-2 and V is TRBV28; possible D gene TRBD1, 5 bases. Germline loops: CDR1 MDHEN, CDR2 SYDVKM. The germline V and J ends were trimmed by 3 bases and 7 bases, with 15 bases remaining between them. This CDR3 region has 14 residues.

The chain has TRBV20-1 and TRBJ2-7; D could derive from TRBD1 or TRBD2 (5 bases each). Germline V gene data show CDR1 as DFQATT and CDR2 as SNEGSKA (reference sequence). CDR3 length: 13 residues. Trimming removed 3 bases at V and 6 bases at J, with 15 bases between. CDR3 loop: CSASGGTRAEQYF. CDR3 sequence (DNA): TGCAGTGCTAGTGGGGGTACTAGGGCCGAGCAGTACTTC.

This chain connects TRBV13 to TRBJ1-1, with a weak D call TRBD1 (6 bases). This CDR3 has 14 residues. Between the trimmed V and J ends, which lost 3 bases and 1 base, there was a span of 9 bases. Germline-derived CDR1 and CDR2 are PRHDT and FYEKMQ (reference sequence). In nucleotides, the CDR3 is TGTGCCAGCAGCTTGGGGACAAGGAACACTGAAGCTTTCTTT. This translates into CASSLGTRNTEAFF.

The chain carries TRBV27 and TRBJ2-7; D gene unclear. The germline V gene encodes CDR1 MNHEY and CDR2 SMNVEV (reference sequence). The CDR3 totals 14 residues. Trimming pared 7 bases from V and 0 bases from J, leaving 13 bases between. Written as DNA, the CDR3 is TGTGCCAGCAAACCCGCCCGGGTCTCCTACGAGCAGTACTTC. Protein sequence: CASKPARVSYEQYF.

The rearrangement joins TRBV5-4 to TRBJ2-7; TRBD1 aligns across 7 bases. Germline trimming cut 4 bases from V and 7 bases from J; bases unmatched to any gene: 8. The CDR3 is made up of 13 amino acids. Germline V gene sequence: CDR1 SGHNT, CDR2 YYREEE (reference sequence). CDR3 nucleotides: TGTGCCAGCAGCCGAGGACAGGTTAGGGAGCAGTACTTC. As protein: CASSRGQVREQYF.

The genes are TRBV27 and TRBJ2-1, with D unresolved. Germline CDR1 reads MNHEY; CDR2 reads SMNVEV (reference sequence). The CDR3 totals 13 residues. Deletions cut 2 bases from V and 7 bases from J, with 9 bases between. In nucleotides, the CDR3 is TGTGCCAGCAGTTTACTCCAGAGGAATGAGCAGTTCTTC. Amino acid sequence: CASSLLQRNEQFF.

This chain uses TRBV7-9 with TRBJ2-2; 7 bases map to TRBD2. Germline CDR1 and CDR2: SEHNR and FQNEAQ (reference sequence). The CDR3 spans 15 residues. Trimming cost V 4 bases and J 3 bases; bases outside gene matches: 5. CDR3 sequence (DNA): TGTGCCAGCAGCTCCTCTAGCGGTCACACCGGGGAGCTGTTTTTT. It specifies CASSSSSGHTGELFF. Full variable domain (outside the CDR3, taken from reference TRBV7-9 and TRBJ2-2): DTGVSQNPRHKITKRGQNVTFRCDPISEHNRLYWYRQTLGQGPEFLTYFQNEAQLEKSRLLSDRFSAERPKGSFSTLEIQRTEQGDSAMYLCASSSSSGHTGELFFGEGSRLTVL.

The CDR3 bases are TGTGCCAGCAGTTACCTACAGTATGGCTACACCTTC. Amino acids: CASSYLQYGYTF. The chain is built from TRBV6-2 or TRBV6-3 and TRBJ1-2; D is ambiguous. With 2 bases removed from V and 5 bases from J, the gap between germline ends came to 6 bases. The length of the CDR3 is 12 residues. CDR1 MNHEY and CDR2 SVGEGT come from the germline V gene.

V gene TRBV12-3 or TRBV12-4 combines with J gene TRBJ1-1, with TRBD1 matching 7 bases. The V and J ends lost 8 bases and 2 bases, in that order; junction bases with no gene match: 5. This CDR3 has 13 residues. CDR3 protein: CASFGQVNTEAFF. In DNA, the CDR3 is TGTGCCAGCTTTGGACAGGTCAACACTGAAGCTTTCTTT.

The rearrangement uses TRBV5-1 and TRBJ2-7; 11 nucleotides match TRBD2. V shed 2 bases, J shed 7 bases, and the junction held 8 bases outside the gene matches. This CDR3 has 15 amino acids. Germline lookup yields CDR1 SGHRS and CDR2 YFSETQ. CDR3 sequence (DNA): TGCGCCAGCAGCTTACTAGCGGGAGAAAGTTTGGAGCAGTACTTC. Encoded protein: CASSLLAGESLEQYF.

The chain recombines TRBV27 with TRBJ2-7; 8 positions match TRBD1. The CDR3 is 14 amino acids. Unmatched junction bases numbered 6, after V lost 4 bases and J lost 4 bases. Germline CDR1 reads MNHEY; CDR2 reads SMNVEV (reference sequence). CDR3 protein: CASSSGGLGYEQYF. The DNA for the CDR3 is TGTGCCAGCAGTTCAGGGGGCTTAGGTTACGAGCAGTACTTC.

The V call is TRBV5-1, the J call TRBJ1-2, with 7 positions matching TRBD1. CDR3 length: 14 residues. Unmatched junction bases numbered 3, after V lost 0 bases and J lost 4 bases. The germline V gene has CDR1 SGHRS and CDR2 YFSETQ. The CDR3 region is CASSLDTGAYGYTF. DNA of the CDR3: TGCGCCAGCAGCTTGGATACAGGGGCCTATGGCTACACCTTC.

This clone was found a few times. The chain is built from TRBV2 and TRBJ2-5; 7 bases are shared with TRBD1. This CDR3 has 21 amino acids. Germline trimming cut 0 bases from V and 6 bases from J; bases unmatched to any gene: 25. Germline CDR1 reads SNHLY; CDR2 reads FYNNEI. CDR3 protein: CASSEATRPYRGLGGMKTQYF. For the CDR3, the DNA is TGTGCCAGCAGTGAAGCAACCCGGCCTTACAGGGGTCTAGGGGGCATGAAGACCCAGTACTTC.

CDR3 residues: CASSLVGQDYGYTF. Here the CDR3 DNA reads TGCGCCAGCAGCTTGGTGGGACAGGACTATGGCTACACCTTC. The V call is TRBV5-1, the J call TRBJ1-2; 8 bases fit TRBD1. Germline V gene sequence: CDR1 SGHRS, CDR2 YFSETQ. J lost 3 bases, V lost 0 bases, and 1 base had no gene match. This CDR3 is built from 14 residues.

The chain joins TRBV7-2 to TRBJ1-2; D is possibly TRBD1 (6 bases). In germline, CDR1 is SGHTA, CDR2 FQGNSA. V was clipped by 5 bases and J by 4 bases, with 17 bases between them. The CDR3 runs to 15 residues. The CDR3 sequence is CASSPGQTSVYGYTF. CDR3 coding DNA: TGTGCCAGCAGCCCCGGACAGACATCCGTCTATGGCTACACCTTC.

The chain joins TRBV7-3 to TRBJ2-2; 7 nucleotides match TRBD2. The junction had 5 bases not matched to a gene; V was cut back by 4 bases and J by 0 bases. Germline V lookup: CDR1 SGHTA, CDR2 FQGTGA. The CDR3 is 16 amino acids. CDR3 region: CASSWGGAANTGELFF. CDR3 nucleotides: TGTGCCAGCAGCTGGGGGGGAGCCGCGAACACCGGGGAGCTGTTTTTT.

The chain uses TRBV2 and TRBJ2-7; the D gene is possibly TRBD2 (5 bases). CDR1 is SNHLY, CDR2 FYNNEI, per germline. The CDR3 has 13 residues. V dropped 8 bases and J dropped 3 bases, with 14 bases sitting between them. CDR3 sequence: CASQEAIYYEQYF. DNA for the CDR3: TGTGCCAGCCAGGAGGCCATCTACTACGAGCAGTACTTC. Full variable domain (missing parts from reference TRBV2 and TRBJ2-7): EPEVTQTPSHQVTQMGQEVILRCVPISNHLYFYWYRQILGQKVEFLVSFYNNEISEKSEIFDDQFSVERPDGSNFTLKIRSTKLEDSAMYFCASQEAIYYEQYFGPGTRLTVT.